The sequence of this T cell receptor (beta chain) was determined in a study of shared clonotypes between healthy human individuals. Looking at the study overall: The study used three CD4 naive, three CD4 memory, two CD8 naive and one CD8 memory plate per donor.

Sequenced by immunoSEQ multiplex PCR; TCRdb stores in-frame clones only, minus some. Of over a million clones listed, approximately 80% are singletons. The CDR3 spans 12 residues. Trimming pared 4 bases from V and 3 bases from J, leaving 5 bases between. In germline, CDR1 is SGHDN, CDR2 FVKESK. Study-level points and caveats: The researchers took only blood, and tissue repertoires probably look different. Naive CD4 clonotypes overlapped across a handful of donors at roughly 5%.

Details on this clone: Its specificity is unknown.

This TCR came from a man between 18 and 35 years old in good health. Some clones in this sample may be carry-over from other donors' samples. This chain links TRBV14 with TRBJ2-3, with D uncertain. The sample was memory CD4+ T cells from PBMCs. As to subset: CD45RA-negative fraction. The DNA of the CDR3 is TGTGCCAGCAGCCTGTTAACAGATACGCAGTATTTT. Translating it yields CASSLLTDTQYF.